This T cell receptor (beta chain) came from a study of beta chain features in type 1 diabetes. Study observations and caveats: Among all four CD4+ subsets, Type 1 diabetes patients had TCRB CDR3s that were moderately but significantly shorter. Type 1 diabetes patients showed fewer insertions and more deletions at VDJ junctions.

Per the germline V gene, CDR1 is MNHEY and CDR2 is SMNVEV (reference sequence). The length of the CDR3 is 14 residues. V was cut by 6 bases and J by 1 base, with 12 bases left in between. Every bit of the isolated RNA underwent reverse transcription, so sequencing read expressed TCRB transcripts. Read counts averaged approximately 3.6 million for samples of naive, central memory and regulatory T cells. Method: immunoSEQ multiplex PCR; TCRdb's copy keeps in-frame clones and lacks some. The sample has roughly 400,000 clones, roughly 13% seen once; the top ten hold about 0.04%. This clone was recorded a few times. Its antigen is unknown.

Source material: naive CD4+ T cells from blood. The receptor was derived from a man younger than 45 in good health. The rearrangement joins TRBV27 to TRBJ2-5; D might be TRBD1 (6 bases). CDR3 nucleotides: TGTGCCAGCAGGACAGGTTTGGGCCAAGAGACCCAGTACTTC. It specifies CASRTGLGQETQYF.